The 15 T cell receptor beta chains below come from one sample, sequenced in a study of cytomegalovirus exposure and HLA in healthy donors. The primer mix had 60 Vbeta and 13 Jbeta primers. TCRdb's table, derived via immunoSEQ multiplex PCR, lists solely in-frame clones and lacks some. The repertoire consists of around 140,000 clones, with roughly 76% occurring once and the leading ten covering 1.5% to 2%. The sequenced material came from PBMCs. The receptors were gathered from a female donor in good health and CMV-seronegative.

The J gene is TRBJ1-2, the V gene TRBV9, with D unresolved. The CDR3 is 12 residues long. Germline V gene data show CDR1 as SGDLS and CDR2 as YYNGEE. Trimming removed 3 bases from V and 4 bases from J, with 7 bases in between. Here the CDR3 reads CASSGTSYGYTF. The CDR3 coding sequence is TGTGCCAGCAGCGGCACGAGCTATGGCTACACCTTC.

CDR3: CAISESPGQGSDTQYF. In DNA form, the CDR3 reads TGTGCCATCAGTGAGTCGCCGGGACAGGGGTCAGATACGCAGTATTTT. The chain is built from TRBV10-3 and TRBJ2-3, with 10 bases that match TRBD1. The ends lost 0 bases at V and 4 bases at J; junction bases unmatched: 4. Germline lookup yields CDR1 ENHRY and CDR2 SYGVKD. The CDR3 runs 16 residues.

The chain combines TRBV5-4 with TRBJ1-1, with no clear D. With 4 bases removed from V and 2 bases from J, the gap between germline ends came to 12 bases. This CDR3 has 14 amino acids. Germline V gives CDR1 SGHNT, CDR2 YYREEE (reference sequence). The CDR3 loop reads CASSQVSTNTEAFF. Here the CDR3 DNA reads TGTGCCAGCAGCCAAGTCTCCACTAACACTGAAGCTTTCTTT.

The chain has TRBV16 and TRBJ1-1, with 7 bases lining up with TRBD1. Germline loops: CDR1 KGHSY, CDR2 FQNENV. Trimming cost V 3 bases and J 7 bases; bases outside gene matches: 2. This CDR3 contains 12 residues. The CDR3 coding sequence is TGTGCCAGCAGCCATTGGGACAGTGAAGCTTTCTTT. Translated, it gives CASSHWDSEAFF.

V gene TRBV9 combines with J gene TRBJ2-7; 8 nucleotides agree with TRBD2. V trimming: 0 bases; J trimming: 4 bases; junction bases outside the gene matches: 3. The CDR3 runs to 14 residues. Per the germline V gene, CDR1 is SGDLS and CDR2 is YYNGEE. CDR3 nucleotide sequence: TGTGCCAGCAGCGTAGCTACGGGAGGGTACGAGCAGTACTTC. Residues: CASSVATGGYEQYF.

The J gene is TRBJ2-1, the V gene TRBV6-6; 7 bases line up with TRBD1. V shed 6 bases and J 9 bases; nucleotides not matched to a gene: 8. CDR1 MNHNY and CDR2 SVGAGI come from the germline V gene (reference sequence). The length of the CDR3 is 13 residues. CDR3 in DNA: TGTGCCAGCAGCCCCGACAGGGTGGGTGAGCAGTTCTTC. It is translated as CASSPDRVGEQFF.

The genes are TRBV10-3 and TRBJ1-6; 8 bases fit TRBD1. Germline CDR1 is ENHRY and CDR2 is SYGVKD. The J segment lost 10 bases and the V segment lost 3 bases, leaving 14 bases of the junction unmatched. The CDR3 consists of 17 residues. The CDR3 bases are TGTGCCATCAGTGAAGGACAGGGCGCAGGCGAAAGCTCACCCCTCCACTTT. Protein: CAISEGQGAGESSPLHF.

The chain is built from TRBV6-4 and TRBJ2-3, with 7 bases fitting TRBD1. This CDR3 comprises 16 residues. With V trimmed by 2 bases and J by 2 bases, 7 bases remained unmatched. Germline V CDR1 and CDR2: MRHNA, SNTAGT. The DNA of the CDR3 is TGTGCCAGCAGTGACCCCCGGGACAGTACCACAGATACGCAGTATTTT. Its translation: CASSDPRDSTTDTQYF.

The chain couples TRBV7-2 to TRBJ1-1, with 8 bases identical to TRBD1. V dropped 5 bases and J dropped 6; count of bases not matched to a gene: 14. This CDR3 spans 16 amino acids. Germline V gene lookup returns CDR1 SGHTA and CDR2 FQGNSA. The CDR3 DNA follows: TGTGCCAGCAGCGCCGGGCAGGGGGCGAGGAATTCTGAAGCTTTCTTT. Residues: CASSAGQGARNSEAFF.

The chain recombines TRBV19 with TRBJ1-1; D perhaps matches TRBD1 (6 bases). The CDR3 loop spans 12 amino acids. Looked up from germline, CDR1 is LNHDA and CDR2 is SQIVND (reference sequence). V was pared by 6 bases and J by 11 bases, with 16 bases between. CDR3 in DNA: TGTGCCAGTAGCGACTTTCCAGGGGTTGCTTTCTTT. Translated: CASSDFPGVAFF.

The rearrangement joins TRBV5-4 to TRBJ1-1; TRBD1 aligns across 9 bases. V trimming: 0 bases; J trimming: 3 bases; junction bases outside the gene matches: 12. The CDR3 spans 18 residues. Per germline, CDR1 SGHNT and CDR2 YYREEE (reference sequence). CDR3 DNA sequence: TGTGCCAGCAGCTTGGGGTTGAACAGGGGGCTTTTTGACACTGAAGCTTTCTTT. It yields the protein CASSLGLNRGLFDTEAFF.

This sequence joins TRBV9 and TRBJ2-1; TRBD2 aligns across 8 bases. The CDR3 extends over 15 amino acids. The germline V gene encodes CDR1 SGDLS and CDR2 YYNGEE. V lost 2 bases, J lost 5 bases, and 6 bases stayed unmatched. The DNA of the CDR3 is TGTGCCAGCAGCGTGGGGACTAGTTCCCACAATGAGCAGTTCTTC. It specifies CASSVGTSSHNEQFF.

The CDR3 is CASSPLAGSYNEQFF. CDR3 nucleotides: TGTGCCAGCAGCCCCCTAGCGGGGAGCTACAATGAGCAGTTCTTC. The V and J genes are TRBV6-5 and TRBJ2-1; 9 bases agree with TRBD2. This CDR3 region has 15 residues. The trim removed 6 bases at V and 3 bases at J, leaving 6 bases unmatched. Germline CDR1 is MNHEY and CDR2 is SVGAGI.

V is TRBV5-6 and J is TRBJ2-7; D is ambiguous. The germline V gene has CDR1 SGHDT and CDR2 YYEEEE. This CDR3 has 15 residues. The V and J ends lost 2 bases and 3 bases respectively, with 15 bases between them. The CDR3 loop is CASSFTEDPYYEQYF. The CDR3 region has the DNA TGTGCCAGCAGCTTCACAGAAGACCCTTACTACGAGCAGTACTTC. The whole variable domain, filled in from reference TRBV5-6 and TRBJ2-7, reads DAGVTQSPTHLIKTRGQQVTLRCSPKSGHDTVSWYQQALGQGPQFIFQYYEEEERQRGNFPDRFSGHQFPNYSSELNVNALLLGDSALYLCASSFTEDPYYEQYFGPGTRLTVT.

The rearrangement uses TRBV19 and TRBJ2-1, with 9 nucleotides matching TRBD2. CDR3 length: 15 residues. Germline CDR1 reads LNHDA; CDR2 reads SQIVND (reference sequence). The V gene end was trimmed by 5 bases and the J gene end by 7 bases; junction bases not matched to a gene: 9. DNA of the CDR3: TGTGCCAGTAGTCCGACTAGCGGAGACGCAAATGAGCAGTTCTTC. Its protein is CASSPTSGDANEQFF.